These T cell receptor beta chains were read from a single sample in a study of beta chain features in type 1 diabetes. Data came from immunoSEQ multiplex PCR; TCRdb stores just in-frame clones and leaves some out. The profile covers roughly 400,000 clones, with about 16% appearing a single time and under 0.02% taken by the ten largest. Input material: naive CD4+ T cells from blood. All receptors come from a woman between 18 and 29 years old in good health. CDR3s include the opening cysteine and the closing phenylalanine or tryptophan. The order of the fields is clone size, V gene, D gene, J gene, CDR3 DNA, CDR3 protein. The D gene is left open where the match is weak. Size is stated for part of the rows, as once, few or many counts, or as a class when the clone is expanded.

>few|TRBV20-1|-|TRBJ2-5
TGCAGTGCTAGCTTGTCGGAGACCCAGTACTTC
CSASLSETQYF
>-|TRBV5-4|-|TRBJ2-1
TGTGCCAGCAGCCCCAGACAGACGGATGAGCAGTTCTTC
CASSPRQTDEQFF
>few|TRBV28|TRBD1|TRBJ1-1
TGTGCCAGCAGTGCGACAGGGACCCTTTTGAACACTGAAGCTTTCTTT
CASSATGTLLNTEAFF
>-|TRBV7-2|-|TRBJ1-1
TGTGCCAGCAGCTTTTTGGCCCTGTCAACAAGGGGCACTGAAGCTTTCTTT
CASSFLALSTRGTEAFF
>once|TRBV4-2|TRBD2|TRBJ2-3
TGTGCCAGCAGCCACCGGACTAGCAGGAGTCGGGGCGGAGATACGCAGTATTTT
CASSHRTSRSRGGDTQYF
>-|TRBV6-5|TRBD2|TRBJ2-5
TGTGCCAGCAGTTTGGGTCGCGGGGGGACTCAAGAGACCCAGTACTTC
CASSLGRGGTQETQYF
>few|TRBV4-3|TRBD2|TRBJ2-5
TGCGCCAGCAGCCAAGATGGAATAGCGGGGGGAGAGACCCAGTACTTC
CASSQDGIAGGETQYF
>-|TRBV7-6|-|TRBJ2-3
TGTGCCAGCAGCTTAGGCCGCCAGGGTGGTGCAGATACGCAGTATTTT
CASSLGRQGGADTQYF
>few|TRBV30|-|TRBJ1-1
TGTGCCTGGAGTCTCCGACAGACCACTGAAGCTTTCTTT
CAWSLRQTTEAFF
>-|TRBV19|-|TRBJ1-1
TGTGCCAGTAGTATCCGCCGGGAAGAGGCTTTCTTT
CASSIRREEAFF
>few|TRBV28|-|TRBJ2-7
TGTGCCAGCAGTGGCCCGTTGGTCTACGAGCAGTACTTC
CASSGPLVYEQYF
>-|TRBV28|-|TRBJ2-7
TGTGCCAGCAATAGTCCCTACGAGCAGTACTTC
CASNSPYEQYF
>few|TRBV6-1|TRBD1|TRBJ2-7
TGTGCCAGCAGTGAAGCATCAGGGGGTGAGCAGTACTTC
CASSEASGGEQYF
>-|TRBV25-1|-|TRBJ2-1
TGTGCCAGCAGTGCCCGAGCTGTCAATGAGCAGTTCTTC
CASSARAVNEQFF
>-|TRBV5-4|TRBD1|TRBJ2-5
TGTGCCAGCAGCTCGAGGGACAGGGAAGAGACCCAGTACTTC
CASSSRDREETQYF
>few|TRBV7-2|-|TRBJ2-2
TGTGCCAGCAGCCCGGGGTGGCGTGGGACCGGGGAGCTGTTTTTT
CASSPGWRGTGELFF
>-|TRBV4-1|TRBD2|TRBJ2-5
TGCGCCAGCAGCCAAGACCCTTCGGGGCGGGAGAGTAAAGAGACCCAGTACTTC
CASSQDPSGRESKETQYF
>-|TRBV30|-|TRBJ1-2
TGTGCCTGGAGTGTACAGGGTAGTCAAGGCTACACCTTC
CAWSVQGSQGYTF
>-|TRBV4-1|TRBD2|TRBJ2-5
TGCGCCAGCAGCCAGGTTGGCGGGAGGCGCCGAGAGACCCAGTACTTC
CASSQVGGRRRETQYF
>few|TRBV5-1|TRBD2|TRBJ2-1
TGCGCCAGCAGCATAGGGACTAGCGGGACATCCCTGCATGAGCAGTTCTTC
CASSIGTSGTSLHEQFF
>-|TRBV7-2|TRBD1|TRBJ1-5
TGTGCCAGCAGCCGGGACAGCTATCAGCCCCAGCATTTT
CASSRDSYQPQHF
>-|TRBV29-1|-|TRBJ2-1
TGCAGCGGTGGGGGCGGGGGCTCCTACAATGAGCAGTTCTTC
CSGGGGGSYNEQFF
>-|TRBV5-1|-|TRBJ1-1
TGCGCCAGCAGCTCCGAGTTGGGGGGCACTGAAGCTTTCTTT
CASSSELGGTEAFF
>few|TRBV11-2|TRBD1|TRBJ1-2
TGTGCCAGCAGCTTAGTAGAACCGGGACAGGGGATCTTC
CASSLVEPGQGIF
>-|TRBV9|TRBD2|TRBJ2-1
TGTGCCAGCAGCCCCCGTGGTAGCGGGGTCTCCTACAATGAGCAGTTCTTC
CASSPRGSGVSYNEQFF
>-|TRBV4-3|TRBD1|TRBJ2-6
TGCGCCAGCAGCCTTGGACAGGGCGGAGCTGGGGCCAACGTCCTGACTTTC
CASSLGQGGAGANVLTF
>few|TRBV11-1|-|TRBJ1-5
TGTGCCAGCAGCCAAGGGGACATTGGAAATCAGCCCCAGCATTTT
CASSQGDIGNQPQHF
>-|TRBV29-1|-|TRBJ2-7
TGCAGCGTTGTTCACAGTTCGGCCTACGAGCAGTACTTC
CSVVHSSAYEQYF
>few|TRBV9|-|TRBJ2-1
TGTGCCAGCAGCCCCCGGGACTCGGGAGAGCAGTTCTTC
CASSPRDSGEQFF
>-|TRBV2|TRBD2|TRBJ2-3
TGTGCCAGCAGCGTAGGACTAGCGGACACAGATACGCAGTATTTT
CASSVGLADTDTQYF
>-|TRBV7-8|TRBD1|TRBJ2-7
TGTGCCAGCAGCACCCGACCCGGGACAGGGTCCTACGAGCAGTACTTC
CASSTRPGTGSYEQYF
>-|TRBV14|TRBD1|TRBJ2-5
TGTGCCAGCAGCGACGGGACAGGGGGTCTGACCCAGTACTTC
CASSDGTGGLTQYF
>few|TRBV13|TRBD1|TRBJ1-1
TGTGCCAGCAGCTTAGGCGGGGGACAGGGGGCGATTACTGAAGCTTTCTTT
CASSLGGGQGAITEAFF
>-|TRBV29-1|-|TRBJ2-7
TGCAGCGCCCGGGACTTTTTCTACGAGCAGTACTTC
CSARDFFYEQYF
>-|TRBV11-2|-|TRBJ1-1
TGTGCCAGCAGCCCCGTCGGGGGCGGGAGTTCTGAAGCTTTCTTT
CASSPVGGGSSEAFF
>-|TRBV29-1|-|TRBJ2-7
TGCAGCGTTTCCCCTACACCTAGCAGTTGGGCCTACGAGCAGTACTTC
CSVSPTPSSWAYEQYF
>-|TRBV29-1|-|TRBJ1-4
TGCAGCGTCTGTCAGGCGAACAATGAAAAACTGTTTTTT
CSVCQANNEKLFF
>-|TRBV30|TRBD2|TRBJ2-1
TGTGCCCACTCTAGCGGGAGTTACAATGAGCAGTTCTTC
CAHSSGSYNEQFF
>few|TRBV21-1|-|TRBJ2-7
TGTGCCAGCAGCCTCCGCCTCGGACTAGCGGGAGGGGACTCCTACGAGCAGTACTTC
CASSLRLGLAGGDSYEQYF
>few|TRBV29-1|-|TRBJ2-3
TGCAGCGTTGAACGGACTACCACAGATACGCAGTATTTT
CSVERTTTDTQYF
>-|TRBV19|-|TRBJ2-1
TGTGCCAGTAGTATTGCGGCGGCACGCAATGAGCAGTTCTTC
CASSIAAARNEQFF